These T cell receptor beta chains were read from a single sample in a study of metastatic and nonmetastatic thyroid tumors. TCRdb ran MiXCR on the PCR reads. Altogether about 20,000 clones are present, approximately 24% being singletons, with the ten largest covering approximately 5.9%. Sequencing was performed on tumor tissue. The receptors derive from a female donor with papillary thyroid cancer or a benign thyroid nodule (not recorded which). Some clones in this sample may be carry-over from other donors' samples. The CDR3 runs from the conserved cysteine through the conserved F or W. Each record gives: clone size, V gene, D gene, J gene, CDR3 DNA, CDR3 protein. A D gene is named only where the DNA matches it firmly. For some rows the clone size is stated as once, few or many, or as a class when expanded; others skip it.

-	TRBV11-1	-	TRBJ1-1	TGTGCCAGCACCCAGAATGTAAACACTGGAGCTTTCTTT	CASTQNVNTGAFF
-	TRBV7-2	TRBD2	TRBJ2-1	TGTGCCATCAGTGGGACTATTGCCTTTAATGAGCAGTTCTTC	CAISGTIAFNEQFF
-	TRBV2	TRBD1	TRBJ1-2	TGTGCCAGCACCCGGCGGGGCACAGGGGGTAACTATGGCTACACCTTC	CASTRRGTGGNYGYTF
-	TRBV7-2	TRBD2	TRBJ2-5	TGTGCCAGCAGCCGGGGACTAGCGGGAGGTCGGGAGACCCAGTACTTC	CASSRGLAGGRETQYF
many	TRBV3-1	-	TRBJ1-1	TGTGCCAGCAGCCAAGTCGGGGGCCCCACTGAAGCTTTCTTT	CASSQVGGPTEAFF
few	TRBV6-5	TRBD1	TRBJ2-3	TGTGCCAGCAGTTTGGGGACAGGGAGGACAGATACGCAGTATTTT	CASSLGTGRTDTQYF
-	TRBV20-1	-	TRBJ2-5	TGCAGTGCTACCACCCAGGCGACCAAGTACTTC	CSATTQATKYF
many	TRBV5-1	-	TRBJ2-1	TGCGCCAGTCACCGGGACTCATCGAGCTCCTACAATGAGCAGTTCTTC	CASHRDSSSSYNEQFF
-	TRBV7-2	-	TRBJ2-7	TGTGCCAGCAGCCGTTTGACAGGTTGCGCCTACGAGCAGTACTTC	CASSRLTGCAYEQYF
many	TRBV27	-	TRBJ1-1	TGTGCCAGCAGTTATAGCTTTAGTGCGGTCGTGGCCACTGAAGCTTTCTTT	CASSYSFSAVVATEAFF
-	TRBV11-1	-	TRBJ1-3	TGTGCCACCATACAGGGTTTGGCTCTCTTTGGAAACACCATATATTTT	CATIQGLALFGNTIYF
many	TRBV10-1	TRBD1	TRBJ2-7	TGCGCCAGCAGTGATAGACAGGGAAGCTCCTACGAGCAGTACTTC	CASSDRQGSSYEQYF
many	TRBV11-2	-	TRBJ2-1	TGTGCCAGCAGCTTAGGGGGGGCCGGTGAGCAGTTCTTC	CASSLGGAGEQFF
many	TRBV7-2	TRBD2	TRBJ2-1	TGTGCCAGCAGCTTCCGGACTAGCTCAGGCAATGAGCAGTTCTTC	CASSFRTSSGNEQFF
-	TRBV5-1	TRBD1	TRBJ2-2	TGCGCCAGCTCCAGGGGGTCGGGCACCGGGGAGCTGTTTTTT	CASSRGSGTGELFF
-	TRBV4-3	TRBD1	TRBJ2-1	TGCGCCAGCAGCCAAGATCAGGGACAGTACAATGAGCAGTTCTTC	CASSQDQGQYNEQFF
-	TRBV6-2/TRBV6-3	-	TRBJ1-1	TGTGCCAGCAGAAAAGGAGGGTGGAACACTGAAGCTTTCTTT	CASRKGGWNTEAFF
many	TRBV5-6	-	TRBJ1-2	TGTGCCAGCAGCTTGGACGACAGGTACTATGGCTACACCTTC	CASSLDDRYYGYTF
-	TRBV6-1	-	TRBJ1-2	TGTGCCAGCAGCCGGGGTGAGGGGAGGTATGGCTACACCTTC	CASSRGEGRYGYTF
once	TRBV7-3	-	TRBJ2-1	TGTGCCAGCAGCTTAACTATCGGGGGAGCGTGTGAGCAGTTCTTC	CASSLTIGGACEQFF
-	TRBV5-1	-	TRBJ2-1	TGCGCCAGCAGCCGAACCCGACCGGACCTATACAATGAGCAGTTCTTC	CASSRTRPDLYNEQFF
-	TRBV6-1	TRBD1	TRBJ2-7	TGTGCCAGCACACCGGGACAGGGTAATCGGGACGAGCAGTACTTC	CASTPGQGNRDEQYF
many	TRBV10-3	TRBD1	TRBJ2-2	TGTGCCACTCGACAGGGTGTAAACACCGGGGAGCTGTTTTTT	CATRQGVNTGELFF
many	TRBV4-3	-	TRBJ2-1	TGCGCCAGCAGCCAAGAGGCAGGAACCTACAATGAGCAGTTCTTC	CASSQEAGTYNEQFF
many	TRBV20-1	TRBD2	TRBJ2-3	TGCAGTGCCAAGGGTCCTAGCGGAGATACGCAGTATTTT	CSAKGPSGDTQYF
few	TRBV12-3/TRBV12-4	-	TRBJ2-2	TGTGCCAGCAGTCAGCGACATGGACGAGGCACCTGGGAGCTGTTTTTT	CASSQRHGRGTWELFF
-	TRBV12-3/TRBV12-4	-	TRBJ1-1	TGTGCCAGCATTCCTTCGGGACGGTTTAACACTGAAGCTTTCTTT	CASIPSGRFNTEAFF
many	TRBV5-4	-	TRBJ1-6	TGTGCCAGCAGCTTGGGACGGGAGTTACATTCACCCCTCCACTTT	CASSLGRELHSPLHF
once	TRBV11-2	TRBD1	TRBJ2-7	TGTGCCAGCAGCTATCTGACAGGGCTCGGAATCTACGAGCAGTACTTC	CASSYLTGLGIYEQYF
many	TRBV6-1	-	TRBJ1-5	TGTGCCAGCACCCACGGGGCCAATCAGCCCCAGCATTTT	CASTHGANQPQHF
-	TRBV7-9	-	TRBJ2-5	TGTGCCAGCACTGACTCTTCGAGGGAGTTAGCGGAGAACGAGTACTTC	CASTDSSRELAENEYF
-	TRBV11-1	-	TRBJ1-1	TGTGCCAGCAGCTCCGTCTCGGTGGGTCTGAACACTGAAGCTTTCTTT	CASSSVSVGLNTEAFF
many	TRBV20-1	TRBD1	TRBJ1-2	TGCAGTGCTAGAGATCTTCAGGGGGCTAGGGGGTATGGCTACACCTTC	CSARDLQGARGYGYTF